The rows below give T cell receptor beta chains drawn from one sample of a study of shared T cell receptors in the human thymus. Sequencing used immunoSEQ multiplex PCR; TCRdb keeps in-frame clones, though not all of them. The profile covers about 660,000 clones, with about 90% appearing a single time and approximately 0.0097% taken by the ten largest. The same sample was also used in a study of human thymus T cells.

Sequenced sample: thymocytes. The source is a boy in the first two years of life with a congenital heart defect. Each CDR3 is given with its conserved first and last residue. The order of the fields is CDR3 DNA, CDR3 protein, J gene, V gene, D gene, clone size. A D gene is named only where the DNA matches it firmly. Clone size is not always given. Where it is, it says once, few, many or a class for expanded clones.

TGTGCCAGCAGCCCGCAGACAGGGGGAAGGGAAAAACTGTTTTTT	CASSPQTGGREKLFF	TRBJ1-4	TRBV11-2	TRBD1	.
TGTGCCAGCTCACGGTCAGGCTTGGACTATGGCTACACCTTC	CASSRSGLDYGYTF	TRBJ1-2	TRBV18	.	.
TGTGCCAGCAGTGAAGCCGTTCCCGAGGGCACGGGGGGGTTTATGAGCAATCAGCCCCAGCATTTT	CASSEAVPEGTGGFMSNQPQHF	TRBJ1-5	TRBV2	.	.
TGTGCCATCAGCCGGGACAGGGGACCCGGTGTGCCCCAGCATTTT	CAISRDRGPGVPQHF	TRBJ1-5	TRBV10-3	TRBD1	.
TGTGCCAGCAGCCCCAGGCGGGTCGGACTAGCGGGGCGGAATGAGCAGTTCTTC	CASSPRRVGLAGRNEQFF	TRBJ2-1	TRBV7-9	TRBD2	.
TGTGCCAGCAGTTTAGACGACAGGGGTTCGGACACCGGGGAGCTGTTTTTT	CASSLDDRGSDTGELFF	TRBJ2-2	TRBV28	TRBD1	.
TGTGCCAGCAGTGGTTCCCGGGACAGCACCATGAACACTGAAGCTTTCTTT	CASSGSRDSTMNTEAFF	TRBJ1-1	TRBV25-1	TRBD1	.
TGTGCCAGCAGTTACTCGGGACAGGGCACAGATACGCAGTATTTT	CASSYSGQGTDTQYF	TRBJ2-3	TRBV6-6	TRBD1	.
TGTGCCAGCAGCTTGCCCCTCCATAGCGGAGGCCGCTACAATGAGCAGTTCTTC	CASSLPLHSGGRYNEQFF	TRBJ2-1	TRBV5-4	.	.
TGCGCCAGCAGCCAAGTTAGAGACTCTGAAGCTTTCTTT	CASSQVRDSEAFF	TRBJ1-1	TRBV4-1	.	.
TGTGCCAGCAGTTTGGGGACAGGGGACCCGAACACTGAAGCTTTCTTT	CASSLGTGDPNTEAFF	TRBJ1-1	TRBV28	TRBD1	.
TGTGCCTGGACAGGGAACACCGGGGAGCTGTTTTTT	CAWTGNTGELFF	TRBJ2-2	TRBV30	.	.
TGTGCCAGCAGTGACGACGGCTTAGCGAACCAGCCCCAGCATTTT	CASSDDGLANQPQHF	TRBJ1-5	TRBV27	.	.
TGTGCCAGTAGAGACAGCGGGCCTTACGAGCAGTACTTC	CASRDSGPYEQYF	TRBJ2-7	TRBV19	.	.
TGTGCCAGCAGCTTAGACGGGGTTCCGGACAATGAAAAACTGTTTTTT	CASSLDGVPDNEKLFF	TRBJ1-4	TRBV11-2	.	.
TGTGCCAGTAGTCCACGAACAGGGGCGAGTGAGCAGTACTTC	CASSPRTGASEQYF	TRBJ2-7	TRBV19	TRBD1	.
TGCGCCAGCAGCACCGGGACAGGGGATAATGAAAAACTGTTTTTT	CASSTGTGDNEKLFF	TRBJ1-4	TRBV5-1	TRBD1	.
TGTGCCAGCAGCTCACATCCGGGACAGTCTTTCTCTGGGGCCAACGTCCTGACTTTC	CASSSHPGQSFSGANVLTF	TRBJ2-6	TRBV5-4	TRBD1	once
TGCGCCAGCAGCCAAGTACAAGGGGGACAGGGAGGCTACGAGCAGTACTTC	CASSQVQGGQGGYEQYF	TRBJ2-7	TRBV4-3	TRBD1	few
TGTGCCAGTAGTATGTTTAGGAGGTTCCCTAACATCTCTGGAAACACCATATATTTT	CASSMFRRFPNISGNTIYF	TRBJ1-3	TRBV19	.	.
TGTGCCAGCAGCTTGGTCTACGCACCGCTGGAGACCCAGTACTTC	CASSLVYAPLETQYF	TRBJ2-5	TRBV5-6	.	.
TGTGCCAGCACCTCCGGGGGCGGGAGAGGGCGTTCGAATGAGCAGTTCTTC	CASTSGGGRGRSNEQFF	TRBJ2-1	TRBV28	.	.
TGTGCCAGTAGTACCCTTAGCGGGGGGGGCACAGATACGCAGTATTTT	CASSTLSGGGTDTQYF	TRBJ2-3	TRBV19	TRBD2	.
TGCGCCAGCAGCCGCAGGGTGAACACTGAAGCTTTCTTT	CASSRRVNTEAFF	TRBJ1-1	TRBV5-1	.	.
TGTGCCAGCAGCCCTAGCGGGGACACAGATACGCAGTATTTT	CASSPSGDTDTQYF	TRBJ2-3	TRBV11-1	TRBD2	few
TGTGCCAGCAGCTTAGGGCAGGTGCCATTCTATGGCTACACCTTC	CASSLGQVPFYGYTF	TRBJ1-2	TRBV7-9	.	once
TGTGCCAGCAGCCAATCACACATGGGGGGGCATGGATCGGAGGCCGGGGAGCTGTTTTTT	CASSQSHMGGHGSEAGELFF	TRBJ2-2	TRBV4-2	.	.
TGTGCCAGCAGCCGTGGTCTAGCGGGGGGCCGCGAGCAGTACTTC	CASSRGLAGGREQYF	TRBJ2-7	TRBV7-8	TRBD2	.
TGTGCCTCGACAGGACTCTCTGGAAACACCATATATTTT	CASTGLSGNTIYF	TRBJ1-3	TRBV15	.	.
TGTGCCACCAGCACTACGTCACAGGGGGAGTACGAGCAGTACTTC	CATSTTSQGEYEQYF	TRBJ2-7	TRBV15	TRBD1	.
TGTGCCAGCAGTGACGGCTCGAGAGCGGAGGTCTCCTACAATGAGCAGTTCTTC	CASSDGSRAEVSYNEQFF	TRBJ2-1	TRBV27	.	.
TGTGCCAGCACCCCGAGACAGGGTCAGCCCCAGCATTTT	CASTPRQGQPQHF	TRBJ1-5	TRBV27	TRBD1	.
TGTGCCAGCAGTCAAGACAGGCTAAGAGACCAATCCTACGAGCAGTACTTC	CASSQDRLRDQSYEQYF	TRBJ2-7	TRBV6-1	.	.
TGCGCCAGCAGCCAAGATAGGCCTAGCGGATTCACCGGGGAGCTGTTTTTT	CASSQDRPSGFTGELFF	TRBJ2-2	TRBV4-3	TRBD2	few
TGTGCCAGCAGTCCCGTTAGGGGGACTAATGAAAAACTGTTTTTT	CASSPVRGTNEKLFF	TRBJ1-4	TRBV28	.	.
TGTGCCAGCAGTGAATTCGGTAAACCTTGGCGGTTAACAACTGAAGCTTTCTTT	CASSEFGKPWRLTTEAFF	TRBJ1-1	TRBV6-1	.	.
TGCAGCGTTCTGGCTAGCGGGAATAGTGAGCAGTTCTTC	CSVLASGNSEQFF	TRBJ2-1	TRBV29-1	TRBD2	.
TGTGCCAGCAGCCCGGTAGCGGGGGGAACAGATACGCAGTATTTT	CASSPVAGGTDTQYF	TRBJ2-3	TRBV7-2	TRBD2	.
TGTGCCAGCAGCGTGGAATCTCCGGGACAGGGGTATGGCTACACCTTC	CASSVESPGQGYGYTF	TRBJ1-2	TRBV9	TRBD1	.
TGTGCCAGCAGCTTGGACGTGGGACAGGGAGATGGAGACACCTTC	CASSLDVGQGDGDTF	TRBJ1-2	TRBV5-6	TRBD1	.
TGTGCCTGGGCGGGAGCTAGCACAGATACGCAGTATTTT	CAWAGASTDTQYF	TRBJ2-3	TRBV30	TRBD2	.
TGTGCCAGCAGCTTGACACTAGCTGACTGGAGGGATGAGCAGTTCTTC	CASSLTLADWRDEQFF	TRBJ2-1	TRBV5-8	.	once
TGCGCCAGCAGCTCGAGCACTGACGGGACAGGGGTTGATTGGGGAAACACCATATATTTT	CASSSSTDGTGVDWGNTIYF	TRBJ1-3	TRBV5-1	TRBD1	.